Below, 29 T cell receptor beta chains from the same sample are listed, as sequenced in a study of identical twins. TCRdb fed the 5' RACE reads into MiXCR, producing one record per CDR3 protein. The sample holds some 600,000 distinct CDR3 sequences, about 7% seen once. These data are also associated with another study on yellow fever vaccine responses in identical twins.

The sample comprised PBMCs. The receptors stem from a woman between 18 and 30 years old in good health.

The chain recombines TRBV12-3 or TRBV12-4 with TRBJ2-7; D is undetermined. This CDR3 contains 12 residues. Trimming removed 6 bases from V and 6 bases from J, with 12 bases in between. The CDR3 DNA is TGTGCCAGCAGGGGAATCGCGGTCGAGCAGTACTTC. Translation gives CASRGIAVEQYF.

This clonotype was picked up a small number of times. As DNA, the CDR3 is TGCGCCAGCACCGCAGGGAGGGGGATGGTTGGAGAGACCCAGTACTTC. Amino acids: CASTAGRGMVGETQYF. The gene calls are TRBV10-2 and TRBJ2-5; possible D gene TRBD2, 7 bases. V was pared by 7 bases and J by 4 bases, with 22 bases between. Germline V CDR1 and CDR2: WSHSY, SAAADI. The CDR3 runs 16 residues.

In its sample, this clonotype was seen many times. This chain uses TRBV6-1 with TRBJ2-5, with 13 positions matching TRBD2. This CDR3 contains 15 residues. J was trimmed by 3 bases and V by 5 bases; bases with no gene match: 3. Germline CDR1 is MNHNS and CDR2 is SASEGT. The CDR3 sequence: CASSPGTSGKETQYF. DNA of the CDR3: TGTGCCAGCAGTCCCGGGACTAGCGGGAAAGAGACCCAGTACTTC.

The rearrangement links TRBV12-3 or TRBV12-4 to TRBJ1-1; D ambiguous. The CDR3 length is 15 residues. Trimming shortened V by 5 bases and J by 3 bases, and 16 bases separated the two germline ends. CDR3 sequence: CASSASGTVYTEAFF. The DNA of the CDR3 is TGTGCCAGCAGTGCCTCGGGAACAGTATACACTGAAGCTTTCTTT.

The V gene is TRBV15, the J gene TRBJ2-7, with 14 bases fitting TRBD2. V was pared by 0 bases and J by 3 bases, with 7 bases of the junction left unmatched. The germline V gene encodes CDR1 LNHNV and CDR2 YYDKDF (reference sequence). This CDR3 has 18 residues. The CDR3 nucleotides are TGTGCCACCAGCAGAGATGGGGGACTAGCGGGAGACGGCTACGAGCAGTACTTC. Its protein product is CATSRDGGLAGDGYEQYF.

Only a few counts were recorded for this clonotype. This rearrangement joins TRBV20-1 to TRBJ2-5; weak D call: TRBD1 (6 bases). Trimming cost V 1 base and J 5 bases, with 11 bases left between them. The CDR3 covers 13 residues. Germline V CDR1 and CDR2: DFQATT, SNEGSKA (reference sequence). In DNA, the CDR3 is TGCAGTGCTAGAGGATGGGGGCAGGAGACCCAGTACTTC. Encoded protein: CSARGWGQETQYF.

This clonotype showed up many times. The CDR3 spells CAISGPDRGVTEAFF. The CDR3 DNA is TGTGCCATCAGTGGCCCGGACAGGGGGGTCACTGAAGCTTTCTTT. V gene TRBV10-3 combines with J gene TRBJ1-1; 10 nucleotides match TRBD1. Per the germline V gene, CDR1 is ENHRY and CDR2 is SYGVKD. The trim removed 4 bases at V and 4 bases at J, leaving 6 bases unmatched. The CDR3 sequence is 15 residues long.

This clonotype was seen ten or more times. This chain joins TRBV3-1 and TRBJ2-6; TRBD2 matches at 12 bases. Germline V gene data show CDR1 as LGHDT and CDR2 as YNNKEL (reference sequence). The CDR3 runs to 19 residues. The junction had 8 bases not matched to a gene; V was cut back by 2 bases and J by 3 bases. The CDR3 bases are TGTGCCAGCAGCCAACTTAGACTAGCGGGAGTTGGTGGGGCCAACGTCCTGACTTTC. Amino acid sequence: CASSQLRLAGVGGANVLTF.

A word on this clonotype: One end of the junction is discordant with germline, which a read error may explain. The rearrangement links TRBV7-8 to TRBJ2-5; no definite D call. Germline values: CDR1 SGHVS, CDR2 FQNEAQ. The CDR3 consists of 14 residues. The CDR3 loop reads CASSYLGVQETQYF. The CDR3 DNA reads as TGTGCCAGCAGTTATCTAGGCGTACAAGAGACCCAGTATTTC.

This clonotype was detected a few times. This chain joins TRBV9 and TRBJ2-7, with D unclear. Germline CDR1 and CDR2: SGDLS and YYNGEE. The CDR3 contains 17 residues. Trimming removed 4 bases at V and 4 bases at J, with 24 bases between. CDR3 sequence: CASSPSEGGLGLYEQYF. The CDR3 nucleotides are TGTGCCAGCAGCCCGAGCGAAGGCGGATTGGGTTTGTACGAGCAGTACTTC.

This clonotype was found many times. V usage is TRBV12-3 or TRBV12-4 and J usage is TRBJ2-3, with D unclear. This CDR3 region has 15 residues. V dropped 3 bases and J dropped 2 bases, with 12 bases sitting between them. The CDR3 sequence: CASSFLPTNTDTQYF. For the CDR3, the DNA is TGTGCCAGCAGTTTCCTGCCTACCAACACAGATACGCAGTATTTT.

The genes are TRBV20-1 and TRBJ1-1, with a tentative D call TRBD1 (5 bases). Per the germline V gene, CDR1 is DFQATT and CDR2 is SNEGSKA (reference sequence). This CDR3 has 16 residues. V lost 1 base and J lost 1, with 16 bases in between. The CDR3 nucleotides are TGCAGTGCTAGAGCCGTTACAGGAATAGGGAACACTGAAGCTTTCTTT. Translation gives CSARAVTGIGNTEAFF.

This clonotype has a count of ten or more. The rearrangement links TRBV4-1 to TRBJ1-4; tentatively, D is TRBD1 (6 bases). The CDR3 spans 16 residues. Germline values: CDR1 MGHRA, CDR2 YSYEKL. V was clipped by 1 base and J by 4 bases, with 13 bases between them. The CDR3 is CASSQAGKGGNEKLFF. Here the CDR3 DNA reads TGCGCCAGCAGCCAAGCCGGAAAAGGGGGTAATGAAAAACTGTTTTTT.

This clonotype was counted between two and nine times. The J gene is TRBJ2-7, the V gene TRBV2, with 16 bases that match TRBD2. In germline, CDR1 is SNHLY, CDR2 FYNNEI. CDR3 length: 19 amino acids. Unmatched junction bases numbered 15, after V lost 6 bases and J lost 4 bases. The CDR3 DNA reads TGTGCCAGCAGGGGGCCTTCCGGGACTAGCGGGAGGGCCATGTACGAGCAGTACTTC. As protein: CASRGPSGTSGRAMYEQYF.

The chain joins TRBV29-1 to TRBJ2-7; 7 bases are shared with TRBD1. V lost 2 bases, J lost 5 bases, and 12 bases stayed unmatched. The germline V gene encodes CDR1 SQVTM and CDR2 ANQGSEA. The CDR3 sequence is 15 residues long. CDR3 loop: CSVENRDSPPHEQYF. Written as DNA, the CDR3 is TGCAGCGTTGAAAACCGGGACAGCCCGCCCCACGAGCAGTACTTC.

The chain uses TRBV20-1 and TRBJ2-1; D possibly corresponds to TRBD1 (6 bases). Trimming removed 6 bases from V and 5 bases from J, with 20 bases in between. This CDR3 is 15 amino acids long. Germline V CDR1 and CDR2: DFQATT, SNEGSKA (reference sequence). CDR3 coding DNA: TGCAGTGCCGATGCCGGGACACGCACCGACAATGAGCAGTTCTTC. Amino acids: CSADAGTRTDNEQFF.

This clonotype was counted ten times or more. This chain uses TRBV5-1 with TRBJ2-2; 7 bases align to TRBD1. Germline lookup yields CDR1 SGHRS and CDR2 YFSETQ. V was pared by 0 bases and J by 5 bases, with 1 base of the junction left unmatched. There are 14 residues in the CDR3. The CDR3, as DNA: TGCGCCAGCAGCTTGGGACAGGGTACCGGGGAGCTGTTTTTT. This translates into CASSLGQGTGELFF.

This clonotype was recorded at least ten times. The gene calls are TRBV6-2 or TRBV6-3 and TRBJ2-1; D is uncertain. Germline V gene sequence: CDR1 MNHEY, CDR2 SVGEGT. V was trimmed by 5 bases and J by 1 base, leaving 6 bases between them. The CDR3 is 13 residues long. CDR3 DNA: TGTGCCAGCAGTCGAAGGTCCTACAATGAGCAGTTCTTC. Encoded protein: CASSRRSYNEQFF.

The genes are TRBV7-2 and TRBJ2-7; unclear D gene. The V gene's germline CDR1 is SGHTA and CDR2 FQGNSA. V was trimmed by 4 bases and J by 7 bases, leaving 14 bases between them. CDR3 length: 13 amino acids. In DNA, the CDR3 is TGTGCCAGCAGCTCTCCTACTTGGGGTGAGCAGTACTTC. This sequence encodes CASSSPTWGEQYF.

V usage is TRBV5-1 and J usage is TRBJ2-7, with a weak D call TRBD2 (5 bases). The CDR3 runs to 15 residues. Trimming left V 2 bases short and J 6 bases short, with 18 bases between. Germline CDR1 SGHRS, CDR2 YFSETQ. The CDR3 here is CASSLTVAGGSEQYF. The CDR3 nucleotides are TGCGCCAGCAGCTTAACTGTGGCGGGTGGAAGCGAGCAGTACTTC.

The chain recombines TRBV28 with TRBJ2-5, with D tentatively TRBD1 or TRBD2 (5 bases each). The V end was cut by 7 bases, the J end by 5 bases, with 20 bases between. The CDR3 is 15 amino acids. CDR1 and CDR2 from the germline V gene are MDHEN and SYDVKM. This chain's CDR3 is CASTPLGDAGETQYF. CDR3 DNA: TGTGCCAGCACCCCATTGGGGGATGCTGGGGAGACCCAGTACTTC. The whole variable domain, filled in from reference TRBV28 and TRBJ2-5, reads DVKVTQSSRYLVKRTGEKVFLECVQDMDHENMFWYRQDPGLGLRLIYFSYDVKMKEKGDIPEGYSVSREKKERFSLILESASTNQTSMYLCASTPLGDAGETQYFGPGTRLLVL.

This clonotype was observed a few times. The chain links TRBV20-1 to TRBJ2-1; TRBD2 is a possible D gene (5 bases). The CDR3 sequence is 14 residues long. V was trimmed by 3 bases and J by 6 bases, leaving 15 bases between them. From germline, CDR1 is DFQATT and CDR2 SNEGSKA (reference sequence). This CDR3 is CSARSTSEGNEQFF. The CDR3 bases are TGCAGTGCTAGGTCTACTAGTGAAGGCAATGAGCAGTTCTTC.

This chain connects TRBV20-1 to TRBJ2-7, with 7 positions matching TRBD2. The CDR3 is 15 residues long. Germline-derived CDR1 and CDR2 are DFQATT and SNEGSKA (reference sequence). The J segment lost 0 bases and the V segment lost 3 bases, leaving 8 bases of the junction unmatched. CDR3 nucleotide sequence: TGCAGTGCTAGTCAACGGGAGGTGGGCTCCTACGAGCAGTACTTC. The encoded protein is CSASQREVGSYEQYF.

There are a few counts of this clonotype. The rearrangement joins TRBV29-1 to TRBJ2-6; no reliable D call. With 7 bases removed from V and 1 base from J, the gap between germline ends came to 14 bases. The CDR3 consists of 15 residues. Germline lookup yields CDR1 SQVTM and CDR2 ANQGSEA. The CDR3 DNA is TGCAGCGGGCTTGACATATATTCTGGGGCCAACGTCCTGACTTTC. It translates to CSGLDIYSGANVLTF.

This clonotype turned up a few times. CDR3 coding DNA: TGCGCCAGCAGTCCGAGTCGGCATGATATGAACACTGAAGCTTTCTTT. Protein sequence: CASSPSRHDMNTEAFF. The J gene is TRBJ1-1, the V gene TRBV5-1; D not certain. CDR1 and CDR2 from the germline V gene are SGHRS and YFSETQ. V shed 5 bases and J shed 0 bases, with 17 bases lying between them. This CDR3 contains 16 residues.

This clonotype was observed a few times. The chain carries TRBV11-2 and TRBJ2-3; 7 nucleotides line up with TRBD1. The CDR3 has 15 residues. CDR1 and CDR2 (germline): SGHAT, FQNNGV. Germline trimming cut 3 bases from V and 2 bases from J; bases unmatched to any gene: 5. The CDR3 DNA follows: TGTGCCAGCAGCTTGGGGACAGACCTCACAGATACGCAGTATTTT. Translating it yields CASSLGTDLTDTQYF.

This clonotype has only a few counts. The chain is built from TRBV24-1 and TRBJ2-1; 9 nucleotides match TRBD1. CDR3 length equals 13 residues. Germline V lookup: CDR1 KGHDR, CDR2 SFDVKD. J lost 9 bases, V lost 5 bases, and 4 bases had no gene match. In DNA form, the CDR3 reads TGTGCCACCAGTGTACAGGGGGCGGGTGAGCAGTTCTTC. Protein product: CATSVQGAGEQFF.

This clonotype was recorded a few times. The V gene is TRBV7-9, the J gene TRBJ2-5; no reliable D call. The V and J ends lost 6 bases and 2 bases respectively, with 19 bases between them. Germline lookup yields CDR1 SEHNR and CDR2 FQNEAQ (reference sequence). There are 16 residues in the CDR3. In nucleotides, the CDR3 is TGTGCCAGCAGGGCCCGAGCTGGTTTGGGGCAAGAGACCCAGTACTTC. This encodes CASRARAGLGQETQYF. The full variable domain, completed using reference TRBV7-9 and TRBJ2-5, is DTGVSQNPRHKITKRGQNVTFRCDPISEHNRLYWYRQTLGQGPEFLTYFQNEAQLEKSRLLSDRFSAERPKGSFSTLEIQRTEQGDSAMYLCASRARAGLGQETQYFGPGTRLLVL.

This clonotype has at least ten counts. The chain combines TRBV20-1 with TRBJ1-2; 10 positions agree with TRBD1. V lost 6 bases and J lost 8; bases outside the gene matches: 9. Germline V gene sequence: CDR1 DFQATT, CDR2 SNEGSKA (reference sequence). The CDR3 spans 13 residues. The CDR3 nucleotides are TGCAGTGCACCCCCGGGACAGGGGAGCGGCTACACCTTC. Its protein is CSAPPGQGSGYTF.